The sequence of this T cell receptor beta chain was determined in a study of T cells after yellow fever vaccination. In its sample, this clonotype was seen many times. CDR1 SGHRS and CDR2 YFSETQ come from the germline V gene. V was cut by 7 bases and J by 6 bases, with 20 bases left in between. The length of the CDR3 is 15 residues. A single record per CDR3 protein comes from TCRdb applying MiXCR to the 5' RACE reads. Altogether 110,000 to 150,000 distinct CDR3 sequences are present, 6.6% being singletons, with the ten largest covering 0.55% to 0.7%. This chain uses TRBV5-1 with TRBJ2-1; no firm D call. The sequenced sample was CD4+ T cells sorted from PBMCs, obtained 10 days after the yellow fever booster vaccination. This TCR was sampled from a man aged 30-40 years who received the YFV17D yellow fever vaccine. CDR3 loop: CASAISPAPTNEQFF. The CDR3 DNA reads TGCGCCAGCGCGATTAGTCCAGCTCCGACCAATGAGCAGTTCTTC.